This TCR beta chain emerged from a study of prognosis after radiotherapy for stage I lung cancer. About the study: None of the patients had concurrent treatment alongside stereotactic body radiotherapy. Whole-study findings and limits: Median unique TCR clones dropped from around 10,000 to 6,500 after stereotactic body radiation therapy. Metastatic and non-metastatic patients reportedly diverged in TRBV and TRBJ gene usage.

TCR beta CDR3 amplification from genomic DNA was performed by two-round multiplex PCR. Primers specific to each TRBV and TRBJ gene drove first-round PCR. TCRdb independently ran MiXCR on the multiplex PCR reads; one entry per CDR3 protein. The sample records roughly 30,000 distinct CDR3 sequences, around half being singletons. Prior chemotherapy, radiotherapy and other malignancies were absent; CT and PET/CT showed node-negative disease. This clonotype was counted between two and nine times. The antigen remains unidentified. A much larger clone lies a single base off, so this may be a read error. Germline values: CDR1 MNHEY, CDR2 SVGAGI. CDR3 length equals 13 residues.

The rearrangement uses TRBV6-5 and TRBJ2-5; TRBD1 or TRBD2 may be the D gene (5 bases each). The TCR comes from a donor over 45 with non-small cell lung cancer. The sequenced sample was PBMCs, obtained before or after stereotactic body radiation therapy (not recorded which). CDR3 nucleotide sequence: TGTGCCAGCAGTTGGGGGTCGGTGGAGACCCGGTACTTC. It codes for CASSWGSVETRYF.